The T cell receptor beta chain described here comes from a study of blood T cell repertoires in COVID-19. Across the whole study: The United States, Italy and Spain supplied acute and convalescent COVID-19 samples.

This CDR3 comprises 18 residues. Germline V gene sequence: CDR1 MGHRA, CDR2 YSYEKL. The ends were cut back, 0 bases at V and 0 bases at J, with 14 bases in the middle. Sequencing was performed with immunoSEQ multiplex PCR; in TCRdb, only in-frame clones are kept and a portion is missing. The data contain 350,000 to 450,000 clones, 75% to 90% of them singletons. This clonotype was sampled from a woman aged 40 to 55 with COVID-19, enrolled during active disease. Source material: peripheral blood. J is TRBJ1-4 and V is TRBV4-1; maybe TRBD1 (6 bases). The CDR3 loop is CASSQEGAFFATNEKLFF. The CDR3, as DNA: TGCGCCAGCAGCCAAGAGGGGGCGTTCTTTGCAACTAATGAAAAACTGTTTTTT.